This T cell receptor beta chain was sequenced during a study of cytomegalovirus exposure and HLA in healthy donors. CDR3 length equals 13 residues. Per germline, CDR1 KGHSH and CDR2 LQKENI. V was pared by 8 bases and J by 3 bases, with 13 bases between. Comment on this clone: The antigen is not known.

PCR primers comprised 60 Vbeta and 13 Jbeta primers. Only in-frame clones appear in the TCRdb table, and some are missing; sequencing was by immunoSEQ multiplex PCR. The data hold about 160,000 clones, with about three quarters observed a single time. The study's findings and limits: Associated with HLA alleles at 0.05 false discovery rate in a later analysis were 16,951 TCR beta sequences. Highly shared sequence variants in one cluster were likely a sequencing artifact.

The V and J genes are TRBV18 and TRBJ1-1; D uncertain. The origin of this receptor is a woman in her 40s in good health and CMV-seropositive. The sample taken for sequencing was PBMCs. The DNA of the CDR3 is TGTGCCAGCCGTCAAACCGCGGACACTGAAGCTTTCTTT. Its translation: CASRQTADTEAFF.